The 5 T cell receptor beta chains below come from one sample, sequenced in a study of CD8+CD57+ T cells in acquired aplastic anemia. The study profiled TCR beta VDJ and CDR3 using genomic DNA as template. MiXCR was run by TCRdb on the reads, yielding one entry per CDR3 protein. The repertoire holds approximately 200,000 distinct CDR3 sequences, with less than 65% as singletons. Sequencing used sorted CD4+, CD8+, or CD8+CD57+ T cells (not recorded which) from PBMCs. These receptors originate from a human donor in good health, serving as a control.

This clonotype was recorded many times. The CDR3 nucleotides are TGCGCCAGCAGCCAAGACCTAGCGGGGGGGAACAATGAGCAGTTCTTC. Its protein product is CASSQDLAGGNNEQFF. The V and J genes are TRBV4-3 and TRBJ2-1, with 12 bases aligning to TRBD2. The V segment lost 0 bases and the J segment 5 bases; nucleotides outside the gene matches: 2. The CDR3 loop spans 16 amino acids. Per the germline V gene, CDR1 is LGHNA and CDR2 is YSLEER.

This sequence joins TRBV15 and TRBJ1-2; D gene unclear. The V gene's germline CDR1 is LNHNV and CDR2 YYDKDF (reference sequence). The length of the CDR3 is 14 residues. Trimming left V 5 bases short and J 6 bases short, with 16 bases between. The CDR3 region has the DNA TGTGCCACCAGCCCCGGCCTAAAATCGGATGGCTACACCTTC. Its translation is CATSPGLKSDGYTF. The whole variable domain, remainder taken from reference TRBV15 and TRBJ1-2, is DAMVIQNPRYQVTQFGKPVTLSCSQTLNHNVMYWYQQKSSQAPKLLFHYYDKDFNNEADTPDNFQSRRPNTSFCFLDIRSPGLGDTAMYLCATSPGLKSDGYTFGSGTRLTVV.

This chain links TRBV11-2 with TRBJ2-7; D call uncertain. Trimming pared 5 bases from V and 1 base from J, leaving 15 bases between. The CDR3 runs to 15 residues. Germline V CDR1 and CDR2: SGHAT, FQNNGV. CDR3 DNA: TGTGCCAGCAGCCCTTCCGACACCGTATCCTACGAGCAGTACTTC. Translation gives CASSPSDTVSYEQYF.

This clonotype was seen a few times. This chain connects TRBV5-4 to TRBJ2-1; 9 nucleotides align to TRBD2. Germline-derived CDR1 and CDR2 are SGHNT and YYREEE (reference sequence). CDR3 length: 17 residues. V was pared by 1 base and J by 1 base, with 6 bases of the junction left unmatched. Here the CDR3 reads CASSLRVAGVSYNEQFF. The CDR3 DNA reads TGTGCCAGCAGCTTGAGGGTAGCGGGGGTTTCCTACAATGAGCAGTTCTTC. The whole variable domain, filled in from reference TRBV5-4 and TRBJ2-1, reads ETGVTQSPTHLIKTRGQQVTLRCSSQSGHNTVSWYQQALGQGPQFIFQYYREEENGRGNFPPRFSGLQFPNYSSELNVNALELDDSALYLCASSLRVAGVSYNEQFFGPGTRLTVL.

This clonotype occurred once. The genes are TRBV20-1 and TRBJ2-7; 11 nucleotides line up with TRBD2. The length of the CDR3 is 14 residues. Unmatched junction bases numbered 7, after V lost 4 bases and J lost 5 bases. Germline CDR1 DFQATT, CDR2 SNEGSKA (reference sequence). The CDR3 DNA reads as TGCAGTGCTATCATAGCGGGAGGGTTCCACGAGCAGTACTTC. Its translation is CSAIIAGGFHEQYF.